This entry lists 24 T cell receptor beta chains sequenced from one sample in a study of post-analysis software for immune sequencing data. TCR beta cDNA libraries included unique molecular identifiers. TCRdb re-called the PCR reads through MiXCR, storing one row per CDR3 protein. The table includes approximately 350,000 distinct CDR3 sequences, roughly 36% detected once. Antigens of these TCRs are unknown. The study's findings and limits: The study found TRBV5-6, TRBV5-1 and TRBV20-1 among about five TRBV segments more frequent in patients than controls.

The specimen sequenced was blood. The receptors were sampled from a girl aged 10 to 17 with multiple sclerosis.

The chain has TRBV4-3 and TRBJ1-6; tentative D call: TRBD1 (5 bases). The germline V gene has CDR1 LGHNA and CDR2 YSLEER. This CDR3 contains 16 residues. Trimming removed 0 bases from V and 4 bases from J, with 10 bases in between. This chain's CDR3 is CASSQDADSYNSPLHF. As DNA, the CDR3 is TGCGCCAGCAGCCAAGACGCAGACAGTTATAATTCACCCCTCCACTTT.

This clonotype was recorded a few times. The rearrangement links TRBV6-5 to TRBJ2-6; D is uncertain. The V gene lost 3 bases and the J gene lost 0 bases, with 6 bases spanning the gap. Germline CDR1 is MNHEY and CDR2 is SVGAGI. This CDR3 comprises 15 residues. CDR3 sequence reads: CASSYLLSGANVLTF. CDR3 coding DNA: TGTGCCAGCAGTTATCTCCTCTCTGGGGCCAACGTCCTGACTTTC.

Concerning this clonotype: A much larger clone sits a single nucleotide away, making a read error possible. This rearrangement joins TRBV4-2 to TRBJ2-7, with a tentative D call TRBD1 (6 bases). Germline loops: CDR1 LGHNA, CDR2 YNFKEQ. Trimming removed 5 bases from V and 7 bases from J, with 24 bases in between. The CDR3 has 16 amino acids. The CDR3 loop reads CASSNWDISSYNEQYF. CDR3 nucleotide sequence: TGTGCCAGCAGCAACTGGGACATTAGCTCCTACAATGAGCAGTACTTC.

The CDR3 sequence is CASSQRRDITEAFF. The CDR3 nucleotides read TGTGCCAGCAGCCAACGCCGGGACATCACTGAAGCTTTCTTT. The chain has TRBV3-1 and TRBJ1-1, with a tentative D call TRBD1 (6 bases). The CDR3 length is 14 residues. The V gene's germline CDR1 is LGHDT and CDR2 YNNKEL (reference sequence). Trimming left V 2 bases short and J 4 bases short, with 11 bases between.

The J gene is TRBJ2-2, the V gene TRBV12-3 or TRBV12-4; D is undetermined. Trimming removed 5 bases at V and 6 bases at J, with 13 bases between. CDR3 size: 14 residues. The DNA of the CDR3 is TGTGCCAGCAGTCGGCTAGTTATGGCCGGGGAGCTGTTTTTT. Amino acid sequence: CASSRLVMAGELFF.

This clonotype was found a few times. V is TRBV5-1 and J is TRBJ1-6; D call uncertain. This CDR3 is built from 14 residues. CDR1 SGHRS and CDR2 YFSETQ come from the germline V gene. The ends were cut back, 3 bases at V and 9 bases at J, with 13 bases in the middle. The CDR3, as DNA: TGCGCCAGCAGCTCCGTAATCGGGAGTTCACCCCTCCACTTT. Translation: CASSSVIGSSPLHF.

This clonotype was seen a few times. This sequence joins TRBV5-1 and TRBJ2-7; 7 positions agree with TRBD1. V shed 3 bases, J shed 2 bases, and the junction held 8 bases outside the gene matches. The germline CDR1 and CDR2 sequences are SGHRS and YFSETQ. This CDR3 is built from 15 residues. CDR3 region: CASSSSGTVAYEQYF. The DNA of the CDR3 is TGCGCCAGCAGCTCGTCCGGGACAGTGGCCTACGAGCAGTACTTC. Variable domain in full (rest from reference TRBV5-1 and TRBJ2-7): KAGVTQTPRYLIKTRGQQVTLSCSPISGHRSVSWYQQTPGQGLQFLFEYFSETQRNKGNFPGRFSGRQFSNSRSEMNVSTLELGDSALYLCASSSSGTVAYEQYFGPGTRLTVT.

The chain's CDR3 is CASSEAGTGDGYTF. DNA for the CDR3: TGTGCCAGCAGTGAAGCCGGGACAGGGGATGGCTACACCTTC. This chain connects TRBV6-1 to TRBJ1-2; 10 nucleotides match TRBD1. Germline CDR1 is MNHNS and CDR2 is SASEGT. The CDR3 extends over 14 amino acids. V lost 0 bases to trimming and J lost 6 bases; unmatched junction nucleotides: 1.

This clonotype was counted only a few times. The V gene is TRBV6-1, the J gene TRBJ2-7; D is uncertain. The germline V gene has CDR1 MNHNS and CDR2 SASEGT. V was trimmed by 6 bases and J by 2 bases, leaving 5 bases between them. The CDR3 length is 11 residues. DNA of the CDR3: TGTGCCAGCAGGGGGACCTACGAGCAGTACTTC. It specifies CASRGTYEQYF.

The chain has TRBV24-1 and TRBJ1-5; TRBD1 is a possible D gene (6 bases). Looked up from germline, CDR1 is KGHDR and CDR2 is SFDVKD. V was shortened by 2 bases and J by 5 bases, with 9 bases between the two germline ends. The CDR3 has 14 residues. In nucleotides, the CDR3 is TGTGCCACCAGTGATTACAGGGTCGATCAGCCCCAGCATTTT. This encodes CATSDYRVDQPQHF.

This chain uses TRBV25-1 with TRBJ2-5; the D is unclear. This CDR3 comprises 15 residues. Germline loops: CDR1 MGHDK, CDR2 SYGVNS. Trimming pared 0 bases from V and 1 base from J, leaving 9 bases between. CDR3: CASSEYQLTQETQYF. For the CDR3, the DNA is TGTGCCAGCAGTGAATATCAACTGACCCAAGAGACCCAGTACTTC. The full variable domain, in which reference TRBV25-1 and TRBJ2-5 provide the parts outside the CDR3, is EADIYQTPRYLVIGTGKKITLECSQTMGHDKMYWYQQDPGMELHLIHYSYGVNSTEKGDLSSESTVSRIRTEHFPLTLESARPSHTSQYLCASSEYQLTQETQYFGPGTRLLVL.

The rearrangement uses TRBV7-8 and TRBJ1-5; the match to TRBD1 covers 9 bases. CDR1 SGHVS and CDR2 FQNEAQ come from the germline V gene. The CDR3 sequence is 14 residues long. The trim removed 8 bases at V and 3 bases at J, leaving 5 bases unmatched. CDR3 sequence (DNA): TGTGCCAGCGCGGACAGGGGATACAATCAGCCCCAGCATTTT. Protein: CASADRGYNQPQHF.

This clonotype was detected only a few times. This chain connects TRBV20-1 to TRBJ1-5; D unclear. The CDR3 runs 15 residues. The V end lost 1 base, the J end lost 6 bases, and 16 bases lay between the germline ends. Germline V gene sequence: CDR1 DFQATT, CDR2 SNEGSKA (reference sequence). In nucleotides, the CDR3 is TGCAGTGCTAGAGGAGTGGGTACCCTCGGTCAGCCCCAGCATTTT. The encoded protein is CSARGVGTLGQPQHF.

A few counts support this clonotype. The V gene is TRBV3-1, the J gene TRBJ2-1, with TRBD2 identical over 8 bases. The CDR3 has 15 residues. From germline, CDR1 is LGHDT and CDR2 YNNKEL (reference sequence). The J segment lost 9 bases and the V segment lost 0 bases, leaving 7 bases of the junction unmatched. CDR3 residues: CASSQDLGGGREQFF. CDR3 sequence (DNA): TGTGCCAGCAGCCAAGATCTTGGCGGGGGGCGTGAGCAGTTCTTC.

This clonotype appeared a few times. The rearrangement joins TRBV27 to TRBJ2-6, with 12 bases fitting TRBD1. The ends lost 8 bases at V and 4 bases at J; junction bases unmatched: 9. CDR3 length: 17 residues. Germline CDR1 MNHEY, CDR2 SMNVEV (reference sequence). In nucleotides, the CDR3 is TGTGCCAGCGCATACCTGGGACAGGGGGCAGGGGCCAACGTCCTGACTTTC. It encodes CASAYLGQGAGANVLTF. Complete variable domain (other parts from reference TRBV27 and TRBJ2-6): EAQVTQNPRYLITVTGKKLTVTCSQNMNHEYMSWYRQDPGLGLRQIYYSMNVEVTDKGDVPEGYKVSRKEKRNFPLILESPSPNQTSLYFCASAYLGQGAGANVLTFGAGSRLTVL.

This clonotype was seen a handful of times. This sequence joins TRBV28 and TRBJ2-5; TRBD1 matches 7 bases. CDR1 is MDHEN and CDR2 is SYDVKM in the germline V gene. The CDR3 runs to 14 residues. V lost 4 bases, J lost 4 bases, and 6 bases stayed unmatched. CDR3 sequence reads: CASSSPTGVETQYF. CDR3 nucleotide sequence: TGTGCCAGCAGTTCACCCACAGGGGTAGAGACCCAGTACTTC.

This chain links TRBV11-3 with TRBJ1-2, with 9 nucleotides matching TRBD1. In germline, CDR1 is SGHNT, CDR2 YENEEA. With 3 bases clipped from V and 4 bases from J, the junction kept 6 bases outside the gene matches. The CDR3 is made up of 15 amino acids. As DNA, the CDR3 is TGTGCCAGCAGCTTGGGGACAGGGTTGGGCTATGGCTACACCTTC. This encodes CASSLGTGLGYGYTF.

This clonotype was observed a handful of times. The CDR3 DNA follows: TGCAGTGCTAGGGGTCCGGGACTAGCACAAGAGACCCAGTACTTC. Protein product: CSARGPGLAQETQYF. The chain recombines TRBV20-1 with TRBJ2-7, with TRBD2 matching over 9 bases. Judging by the DNA end, TRBJ2-5 fits better; the J call may be wrong. The CDR3 consists of 15 residues. CDR1 and CDR2 from the germline V gene are DFQATT and SNEGSKA (reference sequence).

Notes on this clonotype: A much larger clone differs by one base, so this may be a read error. This chain links TRBV29-1 with TRBJ2-5, with 10 bases fitting TRBD1. CDR1 is SQVTM, CDR2 ANQGSEA, per germline. Trimming took 3 bases from V and 11 from J; bases not matched to a gene: 15. The CDR3 contains 15 residues. CDR3 coding DNA: TGCAGCGTTGATCCCCCGGGACAGGGGACGAATGAGCAGTACTTC. Translated, it gives CSVDPPGQGTNEQYF.

The rearrangement joins TRBV6-2 or TRBV6-3 to TRBJ2-3, with 7 bases lining up with TRBD2. Germline V gene lookup returns CDR1 MNHEY and CDR2 SVGEGT. The CDR3 spans 15 residues. The V and J ends lost 0 bases and 4 bases, in that order; junction bases with no gene match: 4. The CDR3 sequence is CASSYSTSFPDTQYF. CDR3 nucleotide sequence: TGTGCCAGCAGTTACTCGACTAGCTTTCCAGATACGCAGTATTTT.

The gene calls are TRBV7-8 and TRBJ2-1, with 9 nucleotides matching TRBD1. CDR3 length: 15 residues. CDR1 and CDR2 from the germline V gene are SGHVS and FQNEAQ. The V gene end was trimmed by 5 bases and the J gene end by 4 bases; junction bases not matched to a gene: 6. The CDR3 spells CASSVQGALYNEQFF. CDR3 sequence (DNA): TGTGCCAGCAGCGTACAGGGGGCTTTATACAATGAGCAGTTCTTC.

V and J are TRBV5-6 and TRBJ2-6; D remains unclear. In germline, CDR1 is SGHDT, CDR2 YYEEEE. The CDR3 contains 15 residues. V lost 4 bases and J 0 bases, leaving 8 bases between the germline ends. CDR3 DNA sequence: TGTGCCAGCAGCCCAGTATCCTCTGGGGCCAACGTCCTGACTTTC. Its translation is CASSPVSSGANVLTF.

The chain employs TRBV4-2 and TRBJ2-1; D remains unclear. CDR1 and CDR2 from the germline V gene are LGHNA and YNFKEQ. This CDR3 has 15 amino acids. Trimming took off 0 bases at V and 6 bases at J, with 12 bases between the two ends. The CDR3: CASSQEGRRCNEQFF. As DNA, the CDR3 is TGTGCCAGCAGCCAAGAAGGTCGAAGGTGCAATGAGCAGTTCTTC.

The chain employs TRBV7-6 and TRBJ1-6; D unclear. The V end was cut by 1 base, the J end by 8 bases, with 12 bases between. CDR1 is SGHVS, CDR2 FNYEAQ, per germline. There are 15 residues in the CDR3. CDR3 amino acids: CASSLEGGGHSPLHF. The CDR3 DNA sequence: TGTGCCAGCAGCTTAGAGGGTGGTGGACATTCACCCCTCCACTTT.